The 21 T cell receptor beta chains below all came from one sample that was sequenced in a study of technical replicates of blood from a handful of donors. Clones were sequenced by immunoSEQ multiplex PCR, and TCRdb holds only the in-frame ones, with some missing. Of around 80,000 clones in the sample, roughly 98% were seen once. The sequenced material came from T cells isolated from PBMCs. The source of these receptors is a human donor in good health.

The rearrangement joins TRBV7-7 to TRBJ2-1, with D tentatively TRBD2 (5 bases). Trimming left V 4 bases short and J 7 bases short, with 29 bases between. The CDR3 is 19 amino acids. Per germline, CDR1 SSHAT and CDR2 FNYEAQ (reference sequence). As DNA, the CDR3 is TGTGCCAGCAGCTCAACCCCGCCCTTTTCCGGACTCGGGTTGAATGAGCAGTTCTTC. Translating it yields CASSSTPPFSGLGLNEQFF.

The chain has TRBV11-2 and TRBJ2-1; 8 bases are shared with TRBD2. Germline values: CDR1 SGHAT, CDR2 FQNNGV. The CDR3 consists of 14 residues. The CDR3 bases are TGTGCGTCGATCGGGGGCGGGAGGATCCATGAGCAGTTCTTC. Its protein is CASIGGGRIHEQFF. Full variable domain (outside the CDR3, taken from reference TRBV11-2 and TRBJ2-1): EAGVAQSPRYKIIEKRQSVAFWCNPISGHATLYWYQQILGQGPKLLIQFQNNGVVDDSQLPKDRFSAERLKGVDSTLKIQPAKLEDSAVYLCASIGGGRIHEQFFGPGTRLTVL.

J is TRBJ1-5 and V is TRBV14; D not certain. Trimming removed 4 bases at V and 6 bases at J, with 13 bases between. The V gene's germline CDR1 is SGHDN and CDR2 FVKESK. This CDR3 is 14 amino acids long. The CDR3 is CASSPGGYGQPQHF. As DNA, the CDR3 is TGTGCCAGCAGCCCTGGAGGGTACGGTCAGCCCCAGCATTTT. Full variable domain (rest looked up from reference TRBV14 and TRBJ1-5): EAGVTQFPSHSVIEKGQTVTLRCDPISGHDNLYWYRRVMGKEIKFLLHFVKESKQDESGMPNNRFLAERTGGTYSTLKVQPAELEDSGVYFCASSPGGYGQPQHFGDGTRLSIL.

This sequence joins TRBV27 and TRBJ2-7; TRBD1 matches at 8 bases. The CDR3 is 14 amino acids. Germline V gene lookup returns CDR1 MNHEY and CDR2 SMNVEV (reference sequence). The J segment lost 4 bases and the V segment lost 6 bases, leaving 8 bases of the junction unmatched. The CDR3 spells CASSPRTGLYEQYF. CDR3 nucleotides: TGTGCCAGCAGCCCTAGGACAGGGTTGTACGAGCAGTACTTC.

This clone came up once. The chain combines TRBV5-1 with TRBJ1-2, with 12 bases lining up with TRBD1. Germline V gives CDR1 SGHRS, CDR2 YFSETQ. The V and J ends lost 4 bases and 8 bases, in that order; junction bases with no gene match: 6. CDR3 size: 14 residues. This CDR3 reads CASSIGTGGTGYTF. For the CDR3, the DNA is TGCGCCAGCAGCATTGGGACAGGGGGCACCGGCTACACCTTC.

The J gene is TRBJ1-2, the V gene TRBV11-2; D is possibly TRBD1 (5 bases). Germline V gene lookup returns CDR1 SGHAT and CDR2 FQNNGV. This CDR3 has 14 residues. V was shortened by 3 bases and J by 2 bases, with 10 bases between the two germline ends. The chain's CDR3 is CASSLGQGNYGYTF. The DNA of the CDR3 is TGTGCCAGCAGCTTGGGGCAGGGCAACTATGGCTACACCTTC.

The chain couples TRBV10-2 to TRBJ2-3; 7 bases are shared with TRBD1. Germline V gives CDR1 WSHSY, CDR2 SAAADI. The CDR3 sequence is 13 residues long. Trimming at V came to 5 bases and at J to 1 base, leaving 0 bases not matched to a gene. The CDR3, as DNA: TGCGCCAGCAGTACAGGGGGCACAGATACGCAGTATTTT. Encoded protein: CASSTGGTDTQYF.

The J gene is TRBJ1-5, the V gene TRBV19, with TRBD1 matching over 8 bases. Germline V gene sequence: CDR1 LNHDA, CDR2 SQIVND (reference sequence). The J segment lost 11 bases and the V segment lost 4 bases, leaving 7 bases of the junction unmatched. The CDR3 contains 13 residues. The DNA for the CDR3 is TGTGCCAGTAGTACTCTGGACAGGGCGTCCCAGCATTTT. Translation: CASSTLDRASQHF. Variable domain in full (rest from reference TRBV19 and TRBJ1-5): DGGITQSPKYLFRKEGQNVTLSCEQNLNHDAMYWYRQDPGQGLRLIYYSQIVNDFQKGDIAEGYSVSREKKESFPLTVTSAQKNPTAFYLCASSTLDRASQHFGDGTRLSIL.

The V gene is TRBV6-5, the J gene TRBJ2-7, with TRBD1 matching 9 bases. The CDR3 covers 14 residues. J gave up 3 bases and V 6 bases, and 6 bases lay outside the gene matches. Germline V CDR1 and CDR2: MNHEY, SVGAGI. The CDR3 bases are TGTGCCAGCAGCCGAGGGACAGGGAACTACGAGCAGTACTTC. This encodes CASSRGTGNYEQYF.

The chain recombines TRBV29-1 with TRBJ1-4, with TRBD1 matching 9 bases. V lost 8 bases and J lost 10; bases outside the gene matches: 14. The germline CDR1 and CDR2 sequences are SQVTM and ANQGSEA. This CDR3 is 14 amino acids long. CDR3 in amino acids: CSTPGQGFSGKLFF. DNA of the CDR3: TGCAGCACCCCGGGACAGGGATTCTCGGGAAAACTGTTTTTT.

V is TRBV6-1 and J is TRBJ2-1, with 10 bases that match TRBD2. The CDR3 totals 15 residues. Germline CDR1 and CDR2: MNHNS and SASEGT. The V and J ends lost 6 bases and 4 bases, in that order; junction bases with no gene match: 6. The CDR3 here is CASRQAGGLYNEQFF. In DNA form, the CDR3 reads TGTGCCAGCAGGCAAGCGGGAGGGCTATACAATGAGCAGTTCTTC.

The chain couples TRBV13 to TRBJ1-5; the match to TRBD1 covers 9 bases. Germline V gene sequence: CDR1 PRHDT, CDR2 FYEKMQ (reference sequence). This CDR3 has 15 residues. With 0 bases clipped from V and 4 bases from J, the junction kept 1 base outside the gene matches. The chain's CDR3 is CASSLGGQGNQPQHF. CDR3 nucleotide sequence: TGTGCCAGCAGCTTAGGGGGACAGGGAAATCAGCCCCAGCATTTT.

The V and J genes are TRBV18 and TRBJ2-3; TRBD2 might be the D (6 bases). Looked up from germline, CDR1 is KGHSH and CDR2 is LQKENI. The CDR3 length is 15 residues. The V end lost 4 bases, the J end lost 2 bases, and 13 bases lay between the germline ends. The CDR3 DNA reads TGTGCCAGCTCACGCCGGGACTCCTTCACAGATACGCAGTATTTT. It specifies CASSRRDSFTDTQYF.

The chain combines TRBV4-2 with TRBJ1-2, with 7 bases identical to TRBD1. V gave up 0 bases and J gave up 8 bases; unmatched junction bases: 12. CDR1 and CDR2 (germline): LGHNA, YNFKEQ. The CDR3 totals 16 residues. CDR3 sequence reads: CASSQDWQGVVEGYTF. The CDR3 nucleotides read TGTGCCAGCAGCCAAGATTGGCAGGGGGTGGTGGAAGGCTACACCTTC.

This clone was seen only once. The gene calls are TRBV4-1 and TRBJ1-2; no definite D call. Germline V gives CDR1 MGHRA, CDR2 YSYEKL. V dropped 6 bases and J dropped 8 bases, with 16 bases sitting between them. The CDR3 totals 13 residues. The CDR3 region has the DNA TGCGCCAGCAGACACACTGAAACTAGGGGCTACACCTTC. It yields the protein CASRHTETRGYTF.

V and J are TRBV7-2 and TRBJ2-4; the D gene is possibly TRBD1 (6 bases). Between the trimmed V and J ends, which lost 4 bases and 6 bases, there was a span of 19 bases. CDR3 length: 16 residues. CDR1 is SGHTA, CDR2 FQGNSA, per germline. CDR3 residues: CASSSKQGILGNIQYF. DNA of the CDR3: TGTGCCAGCAGCTCTAAGCAGGGGATTCTGGGAAACATTCAGTACTTC.

J is TRBJ1-4 and V is TRBV7-6; tentative D call: TRBD1 (6 bases). Germline V gene sequence: CDR1 SGHVS, CDR2 FNYEAQ. The CDR3 runs to 13 residues. Trimming took off 5 bases at V and 8 bases at J, with 12 bases between the two ends. CDR3 sequence reads: CASSPGGAEKLFF. For the CDR3, the DNA is TGTGCCAGCAGCCCGGGGGGGGCGGAAAAACTGTTTTTT.

The chain is built from TRBV29-1 and TRBJ1-2; 12 nucleotides line up with TRBD1. The V gene end was trimmed by 0 bases and the J gene end by 6 bases; junction bases not matched to a gene: 8. From germline, CDR1 is SQVTM and CDR2 ANQGSEA. The CDR3 consists of 16 residues. CDR3 sequence (DNA): TGCAGCGTTGAAGATCTCGGGACAGGGGGCAGGAATGGCTACACCTTC. This translates into CSVEDLGTGGRNGYTF.

The rearrangement uses TRBV10-3 and TRBJ2-1, with D tentatively TRBD2 (5 bases). V was cut by 2 bases and J by 6 bases, with 11 bases left in between. The CDR3 length is 14 residues. CDR1 and CDR2 (germline): ENHRY, SYGVKD. The CDR3 DNA reads as TGTGCCATCAGTGAGACTAGTTCTTTCAATGAGCAGTTCTTC. Translated, it gives CAISETSSFNEQFF.

The chain is built from TRBV2 and TRBJ1-2; TRBD1 aligns across 9 bases. The junction had 11 bases not matched to a gene; V was cut back by 10 bases and J by 8 bases. The germline V gene has CDR1 SNHLY and CDR2 FYNNEI. CDR3 size: 13 residues. CDR3 sequence: CAITRWTGVGYTF. The CDR3 bases are TGTGCCATCACAAGGTGGACAGGGGTCGGCTACACCTTC.

This sequence joins TRBV2 and TRBJ1-2, with 7 nucleotides matching TRBD1. Germline values: CDR1 SNHLY, CDR2 FYNNEI. V trimming: 4 bases; J trimming: 0 bases; junction bases outside the gene matches: 8. CDR3 length: 16 amino acids. The CDR3 DNA reads TGTGCCAGCAGTGTAGAGACAGGGAGAGCTAACTATGGCTACACCTTC. It encodes CASSVETGRANYGYTF.